The rows below give T cell receptor beta chains drawn from one sample of a study of cytomegalovirus exposure and HLA in healthy donors. The method was immunoSEQ multiplex PCR; TCRdb's version includes in-frame clones alone and lacks a portion of them. The data show about 190,000 clones, less than 90% seen once. Sequences were obtained from PBMCs. The receptors were gathered from a man in his forties or fifties in good health and CMV-seronegative. Each CDR3 is given with its conserved first and last residue. The D gene is left open where the match is weak. Clone size is shown for a subset of rows, as once, few, many or a class of expanded clone.

J gene,V gene,D gene,CDR3 length,clone size,CDR3 protein,CDR3 DNA
TRBJ1-2,TRBV27,NA,12,NA,CASSPGAHGYTF,TGTGCCAGCAGTCCTGGGGCGCACGGCTACACCTTC
TRBJ2-1,TRBV7-9,TRBD1,16,NA,CASSLQLGQAYNEQFF,TGTGCCAGCAGCCTCCAACTAGGACAGGCCTACAATGAGCAGTTCTTC
TRBJ2-3,TRBV29-1,TRBD2,14,NA,CSVELGTSQDTQYF,TGCAGCGTTGAATTGGGGACTAGTCAAGATACGCAGTATTTT
TRBJ2-7,TRBV6-1,TRBD2,13,NA,CASRASGGYEQYF,TGTGCCAGCAGGGCTAGCGGGGGCTACGAGCAGTACTTC
TRBJ2-7,TRBV7-2,TRBD2,14,once,CASSRTSGTYEQYF,TGTGCCAGCAGCCGGACTAGCGGTACCTACGAGCAGTACTTC
TRBJ2-5,TRBV18,NA,13,NA,CASSPGTQETQYF,TGTGCCAGCTCACCCGGGACACAAGAGACCCAGTACTTC
TRBJ2-5,TRBV19,NA,14,NA,CASSFPGSRETQYF,TGTGCCAGTAGTTTTCCGGGATCCAGGGAGACCCAGTACTTC
TRBJ2-7,TRBV6-4,NA,17,once,CASSDSSFGHRGYEQYF,TGTGCCAGCAGTGACTCGAGTTTCGGTCACCGGGGGTACGAGCAGTACTTC
TRBJ2-5,TRBV9,TRBD2,17,NA,CASSAGGLAGGQETQYF,TGTGCCAGCAGCGCCGGAGGACTAGCGGGGGGACAAGAGACCCAGTACTTC
TRBJ1-4,TRBV18,NA,16,NA,CASSPKYIATNEKLFF,TGTGCCAGCTCACCGAAATACATTGCAACTAATGAAAAACTGTTTTTT
TRBJ1-5,TRBV28,NA,14,NA,CASSPGGGHQPQHF,TGTGCCAGCAGCCCCGGGGGGGGCCATCAGCCCCAGCATTTT
TRBJ1-1,TRBV7-8,TRBD1,18,NA,CASSARQGAKYGDTEAFF,TGTGCCAGCAGCGCGCGACAGGGGGCGAAATATGGCGACACTGAAGCTTTCTTT
TRBJ2-1,TRBV28,TRBD2,15,NA,CASRLTGTRNNEQFF,TGTGCCAGCAGGCTGACCGGGACTAGGAACAATGAGCAGTTCTTC
TRBJ2-5,TRBV6-6,TRBD1,16,NA,CASSYRGQGARETQYF,TGTGCCAGCAGTTATCGTGGGCAGGGGGCGAGAGAGACCCAGTACTTC
TRBJ2-3,TRBV29-1,NA,13,NA,CSVRTVGTDTQYF,TGCAGCGTTCGGACAGTAGGCACAGATACGCAGTATTTT
TRBJ2-7,TRBV19,NA,17,NA,CASSISGGGGSIYEQYF,TGTGCCAGTAGTATATCTGGTGGGGGCGGGTCCATATACGAGCAGTACTTC
TRBJ2-5,TRBV7-2,TRBD2,17,few,CASSSFFLLAGGETQYF,TGTGCCAGCAGCTCCTTTTTCCTACTAGCGGGAGGAGAGACCCAGTACTTC
TRBJ1-6,TRBV28,TRBD1,15,NA,CASSSTSQGTSPLHF,TGTGCCAGCAGTTCCACTTCACAGGGGACTTCACCCCTCCACTTT
TRBJ2-5,TRBV5-4,NA,13,NA,CASSKLIQETQYF,TGTGCCAGCAGTAAACTCATCCAAGAGACCCAGTACTTC
TRBJ1-2,TRBV7-8,TRBD1,13,NA,CASSLWTGGGYTF,TGTGCCAGCAGCTTATGGACAGGGGGGGGCTACACCTTC
TRBJ2-7,TRBV6-9,TRBD2,15,few,CASRPRLAVSYEQYF,TGTGCCAGCAGACCCCGACTAGCGGTCTCCTACGAGCAGTACTTC
TRBJ1-2,TRBV4-1,TRBD1,17,few,CASSQGLRTGGLNGYTF,TGCGCCAGCAGCCAGGGACTTCGGACAGGGGGTTTAAATGGCTACACCTTC
TRBJ2-2,TRBV7-2,NA,16,NA,CASGPSRRENTGELFF,TGTGCCAGCGGGCCTTCTCGGCGGGAGAACACCGGGGAGCTGTTTTTT
TRBJ2-1,TRBV10-3,TRBD2,19,NA,CAISEWTSGGAGSYNEQFF,TGTGCCATCAGTGAGTGGACTAGCGGGGGGGCCGGGTCCTACAATGAGCAGTTCTTC
TRBJ2-7,TRBV27,NA,14,NA,CASSFCRGTYEQYF,TGTGCCAGCAGTTTTTGCAGGGGAACCTACGAGCAGTACTTC
TRBJ1-1,TRBV4-1,NA,15,few,CASSPLDKKRTEAFF,TGCGCCAGCAGCCCACTGGACAAGAAGAGGACTGAAGCTTTCTTT
TRBJ1-1,TRBV4-2,TRBD1,16,few,CASSHVRGLGNTEAFF,TGTGCCAGCAGCCATGTTAGGGGGCTGGGGAACACTGAAGCTTTCTTT
TRBJ1-3,TRBV2,NA,17,NA,CASSELGGLSSGNTIYF,TGTGCCAGCAGTGAATTGGGGGGTCTGAGCTCTGGAAACACCATATATTTT
TRBJ2-7,TRBV14,NA,17,once,CASSQHPQFAELNEQYF,TGTGCCAGCAGCCAACATCCTCAATTTGCGGAACTGAACGAGCAGTACTTC
TRBJ2-5,TRBV18,TRBD2,18,NA,CASSPKATSGRPQETQYF,TGTGCCAGCTCACCAAAGGCTACGAGCGGGAGGCCCCAAGAGACCCAGTACTTC
TRBJ1-4,TRBV9,TRBD1,15,NA,CASSSGTGLDEKLFF,TGTGCCAGCAGCTCCGGGACAGGGCTGGATGAAAAACTGTTTTTT
TRBJ1-5,TRBV5-6,NA,13,few,CASSLASGQPQHF,TGTGCCAGCAGCTTGGCGTCAGGTCAGCCCCAGCATTTT
TRBJ2-7,TRBV19,NA,13,NA,CATTDRHADEQYF,TGTGCCACCACAGACAGGCACGCCGACGAGCAGTACTTC
TRBJ2-7,TRBV5-1,TRBD1,15,NA,CASSFGTGASYEQYF,TGCGCCAGCAGCTTCGGGACAGGAGCCTCCTACGAGCAGTACTTC
TRBJ2-5,TRBV29-1,TRBD1,13,NA,CSVSDRGGETQYF,TGCAGCGTTTCGGACAGGGGAGGAGAGACCCAGTACTTC